The sequence of this T cell receptor beta chain was determined in a study of T-cell memory formation after mild COVID-19. Study-level results: There was no confirmation that second-wave clones peaking on day 37 were SARS-CoV-2 specific. The study found balanced CD4/CD8 in clones contracting day 15 to 85 and a CD4+ lean in later expanders.

The 5'RACE method, run with constant-segment primers, produced TCR alpha and TCR beta cDNA libraries (carrying sample barcodes and UMIs). TCRdb reprocessed the 5' RACE reads via MiXCR and lists one record per CDR3 protein. This table has roughly 560,000 distinct CDR3 sequences, around 21% appearing once. Points on this clonotype: Antigen specificity is unknown.

The CDR3 contains 16 residues. V lost 5 bases and J lost 2, with 18 bases in between. Germline V gives CDR1 SGHDT, CDR2 YYEEEE. The V and J genes are TRBV5-6 and TRBJ2-3; D is perhaps TRBD2 (5 bases). The clonotype comes from an adult woman who had mild COVID-19 (a few samples of this study predate the infection). Cell type and time point are not known. Sequenced sample: PBMCs or a T cell subset sorted from them (not recorded which). Here the CDR3 reads CASSPLERRNTDTQYF. In DNA form, the CDR3 reads TGTGCCAGCAGTCCGCTAGAGCGGAGAAACACAGATACGCAGTATTTT.